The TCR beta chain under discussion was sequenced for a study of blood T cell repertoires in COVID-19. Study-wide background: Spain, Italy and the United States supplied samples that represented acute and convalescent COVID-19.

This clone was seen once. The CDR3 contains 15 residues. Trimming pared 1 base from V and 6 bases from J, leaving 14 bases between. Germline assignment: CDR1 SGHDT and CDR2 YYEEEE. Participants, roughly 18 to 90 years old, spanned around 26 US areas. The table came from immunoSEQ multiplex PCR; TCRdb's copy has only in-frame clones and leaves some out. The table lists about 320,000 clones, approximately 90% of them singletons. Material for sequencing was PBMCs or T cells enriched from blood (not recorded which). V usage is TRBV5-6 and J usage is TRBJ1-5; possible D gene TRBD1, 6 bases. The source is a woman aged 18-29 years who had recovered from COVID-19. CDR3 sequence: CASSLLGAEGQPQHF. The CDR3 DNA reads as TGTGCCAGCAGCTTGCTGGGGGCGGAAGGTCAGCCCCAGCATTTT.